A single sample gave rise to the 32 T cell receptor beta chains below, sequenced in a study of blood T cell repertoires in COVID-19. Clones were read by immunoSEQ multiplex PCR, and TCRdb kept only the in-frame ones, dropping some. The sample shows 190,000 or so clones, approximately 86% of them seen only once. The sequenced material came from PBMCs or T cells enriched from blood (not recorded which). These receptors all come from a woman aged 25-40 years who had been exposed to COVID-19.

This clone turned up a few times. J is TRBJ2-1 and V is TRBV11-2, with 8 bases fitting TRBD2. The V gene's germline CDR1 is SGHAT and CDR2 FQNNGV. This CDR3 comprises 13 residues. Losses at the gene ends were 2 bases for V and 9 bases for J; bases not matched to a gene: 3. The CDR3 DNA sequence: TGTGCCAGCAGCTTATCACGGGGGGGTGAGCAGTTCTTC. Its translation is CASSLSRGGEQFF.

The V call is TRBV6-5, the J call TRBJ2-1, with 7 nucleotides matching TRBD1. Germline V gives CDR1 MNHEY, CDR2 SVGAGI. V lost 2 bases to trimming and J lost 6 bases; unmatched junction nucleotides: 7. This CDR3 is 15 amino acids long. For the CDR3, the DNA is TGTGCCAGCAGTTACAGGCCAGGGGGTCCCAATGAGCAGTTCTTC. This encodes CASSYRPGGPNEQFF.

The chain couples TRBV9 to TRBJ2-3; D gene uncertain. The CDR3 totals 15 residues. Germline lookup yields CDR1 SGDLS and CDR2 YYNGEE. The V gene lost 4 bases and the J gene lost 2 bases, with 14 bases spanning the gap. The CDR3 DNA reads TGTGCCAGCAGCCCTCTGTATTCCCTCACAGATACGCAGTATTTT. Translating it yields CASSPLYSLTDTQYF.

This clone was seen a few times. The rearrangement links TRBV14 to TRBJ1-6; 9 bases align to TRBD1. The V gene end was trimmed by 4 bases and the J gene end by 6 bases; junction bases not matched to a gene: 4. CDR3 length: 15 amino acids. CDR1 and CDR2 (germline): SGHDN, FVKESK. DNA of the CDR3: TGTGCCAGCAGCCTGACAGGGGGGTCTAATTCACCCCTCCACTTT. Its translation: CASSLTGGSNSPLHF.

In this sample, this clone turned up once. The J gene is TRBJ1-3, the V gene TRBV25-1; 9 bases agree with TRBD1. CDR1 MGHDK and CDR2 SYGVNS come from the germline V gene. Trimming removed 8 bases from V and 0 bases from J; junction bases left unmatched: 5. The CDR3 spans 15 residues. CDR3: CASDTGGVSGNTIYF. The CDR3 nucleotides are TGTGCCAGCGACACAGGGGGCGTCTCTGGAAACACCATATATTTT. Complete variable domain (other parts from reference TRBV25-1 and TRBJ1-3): EADIYQTPRYLVIGTGKKITLECSQTMGHDKMYWYQQDPGMELHLIHYSYGVNSTEKGDLSSESTVSRIRTEHFPLTLESARPSHTSQYLCASDTGGVSGNTIYFGEGSWLTVV.

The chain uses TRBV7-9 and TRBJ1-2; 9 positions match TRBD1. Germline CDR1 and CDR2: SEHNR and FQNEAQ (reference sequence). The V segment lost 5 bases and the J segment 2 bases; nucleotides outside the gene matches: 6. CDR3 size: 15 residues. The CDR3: CASSRGQGGNYGYTF. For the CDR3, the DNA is TGTGCCAGCAGCCGGGGACAGGGTGGGAACTATGGCTACACCTTC.

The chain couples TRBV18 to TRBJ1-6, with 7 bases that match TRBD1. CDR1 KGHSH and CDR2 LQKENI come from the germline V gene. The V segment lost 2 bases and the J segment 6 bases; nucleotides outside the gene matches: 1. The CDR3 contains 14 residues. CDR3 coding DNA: TGTGCCAGCTCACCAGAGGGGGCTAATTCACCCCTCCACTTT. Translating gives CASSPEGANSPLHF.

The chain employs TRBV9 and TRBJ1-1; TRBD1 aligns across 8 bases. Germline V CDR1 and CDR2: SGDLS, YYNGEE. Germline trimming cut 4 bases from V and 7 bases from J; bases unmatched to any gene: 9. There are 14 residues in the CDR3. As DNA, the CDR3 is TGTGCCAGCAGCCCAGGGGGCGGTGGAGTTGAAGCTTTCTTT. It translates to CASSPGGGGVEAFF.

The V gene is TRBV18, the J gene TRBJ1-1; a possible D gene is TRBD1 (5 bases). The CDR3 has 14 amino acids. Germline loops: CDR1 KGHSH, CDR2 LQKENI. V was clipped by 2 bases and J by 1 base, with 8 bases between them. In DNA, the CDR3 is TGTGCCAGCTCACCAGACAGAAGGAACACTGAAGCTTTCTTT. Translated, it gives CASSPDRRNTEAFF.

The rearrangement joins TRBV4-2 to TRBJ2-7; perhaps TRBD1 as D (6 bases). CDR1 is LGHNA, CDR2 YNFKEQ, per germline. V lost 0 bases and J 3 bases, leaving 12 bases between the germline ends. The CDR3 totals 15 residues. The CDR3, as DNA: TGTGCCAGCAGCCAAGACGCAGACAGGAACTACGAGCAGTACTTC. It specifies CASSQDADRNYEQYF.

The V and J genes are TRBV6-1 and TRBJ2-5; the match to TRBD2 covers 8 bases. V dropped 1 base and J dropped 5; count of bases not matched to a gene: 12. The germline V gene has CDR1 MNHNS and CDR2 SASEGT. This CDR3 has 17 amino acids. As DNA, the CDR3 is TGTGCCAGCAGTGAAGGAATAGCGGGGATGGTATCGGAGACCCAGTACTTC. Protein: CASSEGIAGMVSETQYF.

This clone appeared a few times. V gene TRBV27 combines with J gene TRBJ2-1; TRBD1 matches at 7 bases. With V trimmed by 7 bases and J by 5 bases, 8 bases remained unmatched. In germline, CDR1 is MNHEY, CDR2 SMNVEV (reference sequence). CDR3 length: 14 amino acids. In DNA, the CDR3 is TGTGCCAGCAAGAGGGGGCAGGGCCACAATGAGCAGTTCTTC. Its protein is CASKRGQGHNEQFF.

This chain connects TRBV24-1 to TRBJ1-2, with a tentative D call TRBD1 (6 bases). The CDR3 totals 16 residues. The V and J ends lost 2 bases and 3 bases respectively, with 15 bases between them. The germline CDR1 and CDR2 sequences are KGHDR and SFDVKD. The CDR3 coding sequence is TGTGCCACCAGTGATTCCTCTCAGGGGTTCTACTATGGCTACACCTTC. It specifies CATSDSSQGFYYGYTF.

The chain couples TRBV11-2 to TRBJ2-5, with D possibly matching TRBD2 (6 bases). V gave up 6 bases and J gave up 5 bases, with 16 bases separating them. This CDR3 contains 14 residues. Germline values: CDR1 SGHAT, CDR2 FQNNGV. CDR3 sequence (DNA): TGTGCCAGCAGAAGTGTCGGGGCGGGGGAGACCCAGTACTTC. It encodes CASRSVGAGETQYF.

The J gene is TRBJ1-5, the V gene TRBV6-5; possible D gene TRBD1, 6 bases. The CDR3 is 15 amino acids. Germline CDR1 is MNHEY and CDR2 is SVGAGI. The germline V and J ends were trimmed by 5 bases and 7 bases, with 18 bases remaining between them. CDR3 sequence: CASSLRQVGVQPQHF. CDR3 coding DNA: TGTGCCAGCAGTCTTAGACAGGTCGGGGTACAGCCCCAGCATTTT.

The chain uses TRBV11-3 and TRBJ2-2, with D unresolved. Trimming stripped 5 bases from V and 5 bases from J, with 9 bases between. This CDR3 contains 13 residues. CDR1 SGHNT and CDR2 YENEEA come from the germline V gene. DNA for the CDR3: TGTGCCAGCAGCCGCTACAGTACCGGGGAGCTGTTTTTT. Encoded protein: CASSRYSTGELFF. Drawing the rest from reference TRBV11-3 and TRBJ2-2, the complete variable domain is EAGVVQSPRYKIIEKKQPVAFWCNPISGHNTLYWYLQNLGQGPELLIRYENEEAVDDSQLPKDRFSAERLKGVDSTLKIQPAELGDSAVYLCASSRYSTGELFFGEGSRLTVL.

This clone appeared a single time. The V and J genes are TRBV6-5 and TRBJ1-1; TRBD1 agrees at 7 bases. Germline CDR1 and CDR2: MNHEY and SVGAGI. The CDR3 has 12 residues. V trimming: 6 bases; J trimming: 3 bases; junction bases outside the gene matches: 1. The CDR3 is CASRTGYTEAFF. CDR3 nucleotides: TGTGCCAGCAGGACAGGGTACACTGAAGCTTTCTTT.

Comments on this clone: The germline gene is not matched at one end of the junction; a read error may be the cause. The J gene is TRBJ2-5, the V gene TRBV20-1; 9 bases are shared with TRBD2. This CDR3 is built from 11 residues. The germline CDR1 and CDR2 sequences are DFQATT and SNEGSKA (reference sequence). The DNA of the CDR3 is TGTGCGGGGGGGTACCAAGAGACCCAGTACTTC. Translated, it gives CAGGYQETQYF.

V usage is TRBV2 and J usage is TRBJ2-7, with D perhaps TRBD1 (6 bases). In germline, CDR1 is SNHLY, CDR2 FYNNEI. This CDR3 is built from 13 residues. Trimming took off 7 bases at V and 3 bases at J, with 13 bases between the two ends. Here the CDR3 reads CASTGQALYEQYF. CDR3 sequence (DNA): TGTGCCAGCACGGGACAAGCCCTCTACGAGCAGTACTTC.

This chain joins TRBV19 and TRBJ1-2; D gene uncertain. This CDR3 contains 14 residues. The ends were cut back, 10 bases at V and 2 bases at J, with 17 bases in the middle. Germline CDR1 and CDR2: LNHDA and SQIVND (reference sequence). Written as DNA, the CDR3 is TGTGCCACAGCCCCCCCGGCAGCGAACTATGGCTACACCTTC. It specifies CATAPPAANYGYTF. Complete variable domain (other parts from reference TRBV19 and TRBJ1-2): DGGITQSPKYLFRKEGQNVTLSCEQNLNHDAMYWYRQDPGQGLRLIYYSQIVNDFQKGDIAEGYSVSREKKESFPLTVTSAQKNPTAFYLCATAPPAANYGYTFGSGTRLTVV.

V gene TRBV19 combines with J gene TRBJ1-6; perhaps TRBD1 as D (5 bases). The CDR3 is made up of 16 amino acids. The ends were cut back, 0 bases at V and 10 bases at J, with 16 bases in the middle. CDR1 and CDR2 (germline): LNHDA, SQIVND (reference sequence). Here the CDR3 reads CASSIDTTRAGSPLHF. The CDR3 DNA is TGTGCCAGTAGTATAGATACGACCAGGGCGGGGTCACCCCTCCACTTT.

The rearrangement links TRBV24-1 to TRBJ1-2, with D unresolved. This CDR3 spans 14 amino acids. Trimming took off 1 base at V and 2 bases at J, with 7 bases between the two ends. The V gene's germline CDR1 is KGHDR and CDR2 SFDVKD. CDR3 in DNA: TGTGCCACCAGTGATTTTGACATAAACTATGGCTACACCTTC. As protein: CATSDFDINYGYTF.

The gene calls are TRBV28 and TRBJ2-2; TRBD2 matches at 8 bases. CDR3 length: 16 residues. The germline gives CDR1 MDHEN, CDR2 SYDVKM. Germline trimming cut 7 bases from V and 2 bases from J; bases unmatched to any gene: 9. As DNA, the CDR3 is TGTGCCAGCACCTTTAGCGGGGCCGAAAACACCGGGGAGCTGTTTTTT. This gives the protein CASTFSGAENTGELFF.

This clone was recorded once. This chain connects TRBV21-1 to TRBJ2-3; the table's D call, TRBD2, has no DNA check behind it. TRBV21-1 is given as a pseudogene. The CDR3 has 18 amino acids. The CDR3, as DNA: TGTGCCAGCAGCAAACGGGGGACTAGCGGGGTCTGCACAGATACGCAGTATTTT. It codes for CASSKRGTSGVCTDTQYF.

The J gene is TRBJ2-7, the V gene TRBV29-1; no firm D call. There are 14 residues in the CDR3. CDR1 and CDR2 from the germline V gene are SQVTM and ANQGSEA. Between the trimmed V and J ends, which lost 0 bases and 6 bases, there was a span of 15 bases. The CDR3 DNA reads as TGCAGCGTTGAAGAAGTAATAGGCCAGGCCGAGCAGTACTTC. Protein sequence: CSVEEVIGQAEQYF.

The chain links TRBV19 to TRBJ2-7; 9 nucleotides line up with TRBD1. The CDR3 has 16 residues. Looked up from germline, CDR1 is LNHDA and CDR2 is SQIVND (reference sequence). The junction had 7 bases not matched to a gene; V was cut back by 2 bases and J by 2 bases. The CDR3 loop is CASSITPGTGPYEQYF. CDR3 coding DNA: TGTGCCAGTAGTATAACCCCCGGGACAGGGCCCTACGAGCAGTACTTC.

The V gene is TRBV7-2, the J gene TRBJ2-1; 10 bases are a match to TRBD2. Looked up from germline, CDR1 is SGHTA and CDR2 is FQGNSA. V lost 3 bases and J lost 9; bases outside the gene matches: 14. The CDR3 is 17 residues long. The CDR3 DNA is TGTGCCAGCAGCTTCCCTTTGAGCGGGGGGGCCCCAGGTGAGCAGTTCTTC. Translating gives CASSFPLSGGAPGEQFF. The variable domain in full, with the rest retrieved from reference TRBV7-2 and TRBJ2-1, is GAGVSQSPSNKVTEKGKDVELRCDPISGHTALYWYRQSLGQGLEFLIYFQGNSAPDKSGLPSDRFSAERTGGSVSTLTIQRTQQEDSAVYLCASSFPLSGGAPGEQFFGPGTRLTVL.

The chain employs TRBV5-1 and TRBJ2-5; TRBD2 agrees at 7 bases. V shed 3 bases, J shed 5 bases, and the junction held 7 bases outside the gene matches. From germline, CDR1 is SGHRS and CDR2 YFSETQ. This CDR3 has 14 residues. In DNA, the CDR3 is TGCGCCAGCAGCTCGGGGGGAATCTGGGAGACCCAGTACTTC. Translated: CASSSGGIWETQYF.

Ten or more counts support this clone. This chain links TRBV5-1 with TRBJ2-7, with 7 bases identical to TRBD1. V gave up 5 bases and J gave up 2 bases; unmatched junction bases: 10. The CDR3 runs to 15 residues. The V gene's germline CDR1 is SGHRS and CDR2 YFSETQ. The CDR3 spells CASRTHVGQAYEQYF. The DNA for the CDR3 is TGCGCCAGCAGGACACACGTAGGACAGGCCTACGAGCAGTACTTC. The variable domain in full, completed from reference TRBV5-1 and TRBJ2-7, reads KAGVTQTPRYLIKTRGQQVTLSCSPISGHRSVSWYQQTPGQGLQFLFEYFSETQRNKGNFPGRFSGRQFSNSRSEMNVSTLELGDSALYLCASRTHVGQAYEQYFGPGTRLTVT.

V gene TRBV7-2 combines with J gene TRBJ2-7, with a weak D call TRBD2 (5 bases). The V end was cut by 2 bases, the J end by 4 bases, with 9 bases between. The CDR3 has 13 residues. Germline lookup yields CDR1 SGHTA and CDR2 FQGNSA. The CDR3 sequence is CASSLSSGYEQYF. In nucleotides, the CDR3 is TGTGCCAGCAGCTTAAGTTCGGGGTACGAGCAGTACTTC.

DNA for the CDR3: TGTGCCAGCAGCAAAGAGTATCCGACAGGGGAGCACACTGAAGCTTTCTTT. The encoded protein is CASSKEYPTGEHTEAFF. This chain links TRBV21-1 with TRBJ1-1; the table's TRBD1 call for D was not verified on the DNA. TRBV21-1 is listed as a pseudogene. The CDR3 runs to 17 residues.

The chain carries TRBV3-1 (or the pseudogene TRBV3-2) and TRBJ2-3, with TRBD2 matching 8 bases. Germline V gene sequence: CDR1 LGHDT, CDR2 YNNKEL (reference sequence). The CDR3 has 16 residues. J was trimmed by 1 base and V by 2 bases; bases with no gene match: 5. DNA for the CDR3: TGTGCCAGCAGCCAAATAAGCGGGGGCCGCACAGATACGCAGTATTTT. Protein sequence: CASSQISGGRTDTQYF.